These T cell receptor beta chains were read from a single sample in a study of beta chain features in type 1 diabetes. Sequencing was performed with immunoSEQ multiplex PCR; in TCRdb, only in-frame clones are kept and a portion is missing. The sample carries more than 120,000 clones, about an eighth recorded once. The source material was central memory CD4+ T cells from blood. These receptors were taken from a man aged 18 to 29 with type 1 diabetes. CDR3s include the opening cysteine and the closing phenylalanine or tryptophan. D genes are given only for firm matches. Clone size is stated in some rows and not others, as once, few, many or a class when expanded.

few	TRBV30	NA	TRBJ1-1	CAWKPKWAGGHTEAFF	TGTGCCTGGAAGCCGAAGTGGGCTGGGGGACACACTGAAGCTTTCTTT
NA	TRBV29-1	NA	TRBJ1-1	CSVEVGAGNTEAFF	TGCAGCGTTGAAGTAGGGGCGGGGAACACTGAAGCTTTCTTT
few	TRBV5-6	TRBD1	TRBJ2-7	CASRLQGEPYEQYF	TGTGCCAGCAGATTACAGGGGGAGCCCTACGAGCAGTACTTC
few	TRBV7-9	TRBD2	TRBJ2-3	CASSLGGLAGTDTQYF	TGTGCCAGCAGCTTAGGCGGACTAGCGGGGACAGATACGCAGTATTTT
few	TRBV28	NA	TRBJ1-1	CASILLPGTDEAFF	TGTGCCAGCATTCTCCTCCCCGGGACGGATGAAGCTTTCTTT
few	TRBV7-6	TRBD1	TRBJ1-1	CASSLEARTGGFGEAFF	TGTGCCAGCAGCTTAGAGGCGAGGACAGGGGGCTTCGGTGAAGCTTTCTTT
many	TRBV2	NA	TRBJ1-5	CASSDTNQPQHF	TGTGCCAGCAGTGACACCAATCAGCCCCAGCATTTT
few	TRBV7-9	NA	TRBJ1-4	CASSFSEKLFF	TGTGCCAGCAGCTTTTCTGAAAAACTGTTTTTT
NA	TRBV27	TRBD1	TRBJ2-7	CASSPGTAFYEQYF	TGTGCCAGCAGTCCGGGGACAGCGTTCTACGAGCAGTACTTC
few	TRBV6-5	NA	TRBJ2-3	CASSYRSTDTQYF	TGTGCCAGCAGTTACCGGAGCACAGATACGCAGTATTTT
NA	TRBV15	TRBD1	TRBJ1-6	CATSRMTGDGSPLHF	TGTGCCACCAGCAGGATGACAGGGGATGGGTCACCCCTCCACTTT
few	TRBV7-2	NA	TRBJ1-1	CASSSTSGNTEAFF	TGTGCCAGCAGCTCGACCTCGGGGAACACTGAAGCTTTCTTT
NA	TRBV27	NA	TRBJ1-1	CASSLMGGNTEAFF	TGTGCCAGCAGTTTAATGGGGGGGAACACTGAAGCTTTCTTT
NA	TRBV9	NA	TRBJ1-6	CASSVVWDSPLHF	TGTGCCAGCAGCGTCGTATGGGATTCACCCCTCCACTTT
NA	TRBV7-2	TRBD2	TRBJ2-3	CASSVGSGGNTQYF	TGTGCCAGCAGCGTGGGTAGCGGGGGAAATACGCAGTATTTT
many	TRBV7-3	NA	TRBJ2-1	CASSLTVEAPNEQFF	TGTGCCAGCAGCTTAACGGTTGAGGCTCCCAATGAGCAGTTCTTC
NA	TRBV28	NA	TRBJ2-3	CASSFGGPTDTQYF	TGTGCCAGCAGTTTTGGGGGACCCACAGATACGCAGTATTTT
few	TRBV9	TRBD2	TRBJ2-3	CASSVGTSGGPDTQYF	TGTGCCAGCAGCGTAGGGACTAGCGGGGGGCCAGATACGCAGTATTTT
few	TRBV5-1	NA	TRBJ2-5	CASSPSQETQYF	TGCGCCAGCAGCCCCAGCCAAGAGACCCAGTACTTC
NA	TRBV7-7	NA	TRBJ2-5	CASSPQETQYF	TGTGCTAGCAGCCCGCAAGAGACCCAGTACTTC
NA	TRBV4-1	NA	TRBJ1-1	CASSQEGTADGEAFF	TGCGCCAGCAGCCAAGAAGGGACGGCGGACGGGGAAGCTTTCTTT
NA	TRBV6-5	NA	TRBJ2-3	CASSYSGSLTDTQYF	TGTGCCAGCAGTTACTCGGGCAGCCTCACAGATACGCAGTATTTT
many	TRBV2	NA	TRBJ2-1	CASRETGFEQFF	TGTGCCAGCAGAGAGACGGGCTTCGAGCAGTTCTTC
few	TRBV30	NA	TRBJ1-1	CAWSAGTTNTEAFF	TGTGCCTGGAGTGCCGGGACAACGAACACTGAAGCTTTCTTT
few	TRBV25-1	NA	TRBJ2-5	CASNPGASQETQYF	TGTGCCAGCAACCCTGGGGCGTCCCAAGAGACCCAGTACTTC
few	TRBV7-2	NA	TRBJ2-5	CASSLGSSQETQYF	TGTGCCAGCAGCTTAGGGTCTTCTCAAGAGACCCAGTACTTC
NA	TRBV29-1	NA	TRBJ2-6	CSEGGGSHTSGANVLTF	TGCAGCGAGGGGGGTGGCAGCCATACCTCTGGGGCCAACGTCCTGACTTTC
NA	TRBV29-1	TRBD1	TRBJ1-3	CSVVWTGGNTIYF	TGCAGCGTTGTCTGGACAGGTGGAAACACCATATATTTT
NA	TRBV15	TRBD2	TRBJ2-1	CATSRSGLAGFREQFF	TGTGCCACCAGCAGATCGGGACTAGCGGGGTTCAGAGAGCAGTTCTTC
few	TRBV13	TRBD2	TRBJ2-1	CASSPYSGGIDNEQFF	TGTGCCAGCAGCCCCTATAGCGGGGGAATAGACAATGAGCAGTTCTTC
many	TRBV15	NA	TRBJ2-7	CATSRDGAASSEQYF	TGTGCCACCAGCAGAGACGGGGCCGCCTCGAGCGAGCAGTACTTC
few	TRBV29-1	TRBD2	TRBJ2-5	CSVEDNWRTSGQTEQETQYF	TGCAGCGTTGAAGATAACTGGAGGACTAGCGGGCAGACTGAACAAGAGACCCAGTACTTC
NA	TRBV6-6	NA	TRBJ2-3	CASSYNLGDTQYF	TGTGCCAGCAGTTATAATCTCGGAGATACGCAGTATTTT
NA	TRBV30	TRBD1	TRBJ2-7	CAWREGQGAIREQYF	TGTGCCTGGAGAGAGGGACAGGGGGCGATCCGGGAGCAGTACTTC
NA	TRBV5-1	NA	TRBJ1-2	CASSLDSQAHYGYTF	TGCGCCAGCAGCTTGGACAGCCAGGCACACTATGGCTACACCTTC
few	TRBV2	NA	TRBJ1-1	CASSADVNTEAFF	TGTGCCAGCAGTGCTGACGTGAACACTGAAGCTTTCTTT
NA	TRBV28	NA	TRBJ2-3	CASSTPQRDTQYF	TGTGCCAGCAGTACCCCTCAGCGGGATACGCAGTATTTT
few	TRBV5-1	NA	TRBJ2-7	CASSLAFRAYEQYF	TGCGCCAGCAGCTTGGCGTTTAGGGCGTACGAGCAGTACTTC
once	TRBV5-1	TRBD1	TRBJ2-2	CASSSLGGGGGELFF	TGCGCCAGCAGCTCCCTAGGGGGCGGAGGCGGGGAGCTGTTTTTT
NA	TRBV27	TRBD2	TRBJ2-3	CASSLLPSGGGTDTQYF	TGTGCCAGCAGTTTATTGCCTAGCGGGGGGGGCACAGATACGCAGTATTTT
NA	TRBV6-5	NA	TRBJ2-7	CASSYSGQGGHEQYF	TGTGCCAGCAGTTACTCCGGCCAGGGCGGCCACGAGCAGTACTTC
few	TRBV7-8	NA	TRBJ2-3	CASSLRPSDNTDTQYF	TGTGCCAGCAGCCTTCGACCCTCGGACAACACAGATACGCAGTATTTT
NA	TRBV7-6	TRBD1	TRBJ1-1	CASTTVDRGDTEAFF	TGTGCCAGCACCACAGTCGACAGGGGGGACACTGAAGCTTTCTTT
few	TRBV6-5	NA	TRBJ1-2	CASSPTTDYGYTF	TGTGCCAGCAGCCCGACGACGGATTATGGCTACACCTTC
NA	TRBV10-3	TRBD1	TRBJ2-5	CAISESLSGTGQETQYF	TGTGCCATCAGTGAGTCATTGTCCGGGACAGGACAAGAGACCCAGTACTTC
few	TRBV6-1	NA	TRBJ2-3	CASSEVGRQDTQYF	TGTGCCAGCAGTGAAGTGGGCCGCCAAGATACGCAGTATTTT
NA	TRBV9	NA	TRBJ2-4	CASSANQGRDIQYF	TGTGCCAGCAGCGCAAATCAGGGTAGGGACATTCAGTACTTC
NA	TRBV7-9	TRBD2	TRBJ2-3	CASSPGRGTDTQYF	TGTGCCAGCAGCCCAGGGAGGGGCACAGATACGCAGTATTTT
few	TRBV2	NA	TRBJ2-3	CASSEGLGPQGTDTQYF	TGTGCCAGCAGTGAAGGGCTAGGACCGCAGGGGACAGATACGCAGTATTTT
few	TRBV15	NA	TRBJ1-2	CATSSLYGDGYTF	TGTGCCACCAGCAGCCTCTACGGCGATGGCTACACCTTC
few	TRBV28	NA	TRBJ1-2	CASSLYKGLGFGYTF	TGTGCCAGCAGTTTATATAAGGGACTAGGGTTTGGCTACACCTTC